The entry below describes one T cell receptor (beta chain). Germline CDR1 and CDR2: LGHDT and YNNKEL (reference sequence). Trimming pared 1 base from V and 0 bases from J, leaving 9 bases between. The CDR3 totals 16 residues. These data are taken from a study of metastatic and nonmetastatic thyroid tumors. Across the whole study: A comparison of repertoires was made across blood and tumor or nodule tissue from malignant and benign thyroid patients.

Through MiXCR, TCRdb re-clonotyped the PCR reads. Seen here are about 21,000 clones, approximately 22% observed once, and the top ten hold 8.1%. The entire patient cohort was treatment-naive prior to thyroid surgery. The TCR comes from a female donor with papillary thyroid cancer or a benign thyroid nodule (not recorded which). Some clones in this sample may be carry-over from other donors' samples. This rearrangement joins TRBV3-1 to TRBJ1-4, with D unclear. The sample comprised adjacent normal tissue. The CDR3 loop is CASSQGPGPTNEKLFF. CDR3 in DNA: TGTGCCAGCAGCCAAGGGCCTGGCCCAACTAATGAAAAACTGTTTTTT.